This T cell receptor (beta chain) was profiled in a study of blood T cell repertoires in COVID-19. Overall study context: Donors in the United States, Italy and Spain gave samples during acute or convalescent COVID-19. PBMCs, B-cell-depleted T cells, or T cells were the source of the cDNA or gDNA that made up the material.

The CDR3 consists of 11 residues. Germline V gene lookup returns CDR1 MNHNS and CDR2 SASEGT. Original analysis: Quantification of nucleated cells was approximated via reference gene primer amplification. Produced via immunoSEQ multiplex PCR; TCRdb's table is partial and in-frame only. V and J calls and clone size follow that table, whereas D and trimming were derived from the DNA. Seen here are some 150,000 clones, around four fifths observed once, and the top ten hold 2.5% to 3%. The count of this clone is one. The germline gene is not matched at one end of the junction; a read error may be the cause.

The rearrangement joins TRBV6-1 to TRBJ1-2; a possible D gene is TRBD1 (5 bases). This sequence was found in a middle-aged woman with active or convalescent COVID-19. Sequencing was done on a sample of peripheral blood. CDR3 residues: CASSERGVGLF. CDR3 nucleotide sequence: TGTGCCAGCAGTGAACGGGGGGTCGGGCTCTTC.